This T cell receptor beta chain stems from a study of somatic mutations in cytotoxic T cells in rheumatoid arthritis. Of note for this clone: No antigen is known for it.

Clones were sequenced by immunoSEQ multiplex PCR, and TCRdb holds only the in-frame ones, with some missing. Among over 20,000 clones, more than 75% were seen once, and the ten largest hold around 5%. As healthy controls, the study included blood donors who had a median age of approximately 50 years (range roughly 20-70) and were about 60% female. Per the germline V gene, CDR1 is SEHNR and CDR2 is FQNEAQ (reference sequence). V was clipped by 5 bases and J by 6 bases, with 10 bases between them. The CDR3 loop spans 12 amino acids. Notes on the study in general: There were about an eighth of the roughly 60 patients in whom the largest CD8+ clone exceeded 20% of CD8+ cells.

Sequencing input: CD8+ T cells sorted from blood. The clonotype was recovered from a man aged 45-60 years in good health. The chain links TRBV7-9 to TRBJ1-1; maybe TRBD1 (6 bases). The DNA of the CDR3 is TGTGCCAGCAGCGTGGACAGCTCTGAAGCTTTCTTT. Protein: CASSVDSSEAFF.